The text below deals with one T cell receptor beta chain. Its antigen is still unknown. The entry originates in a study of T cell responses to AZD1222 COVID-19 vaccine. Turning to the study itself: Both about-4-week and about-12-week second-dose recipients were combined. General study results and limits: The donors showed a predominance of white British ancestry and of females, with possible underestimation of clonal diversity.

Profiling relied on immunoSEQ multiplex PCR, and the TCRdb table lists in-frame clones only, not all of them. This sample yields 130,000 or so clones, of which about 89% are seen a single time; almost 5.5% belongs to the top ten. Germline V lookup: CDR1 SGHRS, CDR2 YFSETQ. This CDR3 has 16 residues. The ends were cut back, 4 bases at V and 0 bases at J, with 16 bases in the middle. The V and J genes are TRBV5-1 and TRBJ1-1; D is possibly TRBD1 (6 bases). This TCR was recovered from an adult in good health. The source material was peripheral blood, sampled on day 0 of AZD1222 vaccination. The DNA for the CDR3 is TGCGCCAGCAGCACCACGACAGGCTACATGAACACTGAAGCTTTCTTT. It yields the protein CASSTTTGYMNTEAFF.